The T cell receptor beta chain described here comes from a study of blood T cell repertoires in COVID-19 (TCRdb year 2020). The study in broad terms: Samples covering the acute and convalescent phases of COVID-19 were provided by collaborators in the United States, Italy and Spain. Nearly every sample came with metadata listing a de-identified subject ID, COVID-19 status, age in years and sex. The prospective study material was composed of cDNA or gDNA derived from T cells, B-cell-depleted T cells, or PBMCs. Samples came from the ongoing ImmuneRACE study (first 160 participants) plus 1,254 subjects from 6 global collaborators. A freely available public database, intended as a resource for researchers studying the immune response to SARS-CoV-2, is where the repertoires were released. Deeply sampled blood TCRbeta repertoires from subjects exposed to, actively infected with, or recovered from COVID-19 were included in the dataset. Where available, HLA class I and class II types were obtained from metadata supplied by the sample provider rather than from assay-based typing. Findings and caveats that apply to the study as a whole: How much clinical and demographic metadata was included differed by source and by participant, and the metadata was provided uncurated.

The germline ends are 17 bases apart after V is trimmed by 6 bases and J by 4 bases. The CDR3 has 15 amino acids, counting the end cysteine and phenylalanine. Kept here is only the CDR3 DNA, which spans 45 bases and is read in frame from base 1. Sequences MNHEY (CDR1) and SMNVEV (CDR2) are obtained from the germline V gene (reference sequence). At one collaborating source in Seattle, patients were enrolled during active infection and were followed longitudinally through the course of disease. Each collaborating institution followed its own protocols to collect whole blood in K2EDTA tubes. For TCRbeta analysis, collaborators shipped samples as frozen whole blood, isolated PBMCs, or DNA extracted from either of those sample types. TCRbeta CDR3 regions were amplified from genomic DNA using the immunoSEQ Assay, a bias-controlled multiplex PCR. In the original analysis: Nucleated cell counts per sample were estimated from amplification of reference gene primers within the assay. Sequence reads were collapsed and filtered to measure the absolute abundance of every unique TCRbeta CDR3 rearrangement. Productive Simpson clonality was computed per sample as the square root of Simpson's diversity index over productive rearrangements. Held by TCRdb, this immuneACCESS table contains in-frame sequences only and omits some clones. Under half of the omission traces to an unresolved V gene where checked; the cause of the rest is unknown. D and trimming were read from the DNA, whereas the V and J calls and clone size are those reported in that table. The sample table holds 150,000 to 200,000 clones, of which 81% were seen once. The ten top clones hold 12% of the sample.

On this clone itself: No antigen is known for it. No quality values exist for individual bases; no much larger clone is one base distant.

The rearranged segments are TRBV27 and TRBJ2-3; the best D guess is TRBD2, with 6 bases matching. What was sequenced was peripheral blood. The TCR comes from a woman older than 75 with COVID-19, enrolled during active disease. The bases are TGTGCCAGCAGCCAGTGGGGGGTTTCGGCAGATACGCAGTATTTT. Its protein is CASSQWGVSADTQYF.